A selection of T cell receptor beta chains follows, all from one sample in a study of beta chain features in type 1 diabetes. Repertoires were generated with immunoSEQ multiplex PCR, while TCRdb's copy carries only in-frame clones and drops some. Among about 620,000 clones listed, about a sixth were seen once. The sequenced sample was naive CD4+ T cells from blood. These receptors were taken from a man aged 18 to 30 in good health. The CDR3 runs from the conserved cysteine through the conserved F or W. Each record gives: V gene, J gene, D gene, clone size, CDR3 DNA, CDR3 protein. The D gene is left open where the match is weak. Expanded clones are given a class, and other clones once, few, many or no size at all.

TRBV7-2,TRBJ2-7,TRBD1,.,TGTGCCAGCAGCTCGAGGGACAGGGGGCTATCTAACTACGAGCAGTACTTC,CASSSRDRGLSNYEQYF
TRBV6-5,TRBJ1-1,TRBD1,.,TGTGCCAGCAGCCTACGGGGGACAGGGAACACTGAAGCTTTCTTT,CASSLRGTGNTEAFF
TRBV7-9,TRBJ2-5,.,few,TGTGCCAGCAGCGTAGACCTGACAGTGCAAGAGACCCAGTACTTC,CASSVDLTVQETQYF
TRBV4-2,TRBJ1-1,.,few,TGTGCCAGCAGCCAAGGAGGAATGAACACTGAAGCTTTCTTT,CASSQGGMNTEAFF
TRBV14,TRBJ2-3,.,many,TGTGCCAGCAGTCCTACGACGACCGGGGATACGCAGTATTTT,CASSPTTTGDTQYF
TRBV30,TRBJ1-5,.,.,TGTGCCTGGAGCGACAGATTTAATCAGCCCCAGCATTTT,CAWSDRFNQPQHF
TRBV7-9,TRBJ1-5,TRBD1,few,TGTGCCAGCAGCCCGGGACAGTCCGAGGGTCAGCCCCAGCATTTT,CASSPGQSEGQPQHF
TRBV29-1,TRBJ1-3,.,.,TGCAGCGTTGATGATATGTATTTTGGAAACACCATATATTTT,CSVDDMYFGNTIYF
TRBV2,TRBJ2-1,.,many,TGTGCCAGCAGTGACGGACCCTCCAGTGAGCAGTTCTTC,CASSDGPSSEQFF
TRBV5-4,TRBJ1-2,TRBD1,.,TGTGCCAGCAGCCCGGACAGGGGAATTGGGCGGCGCACCTTC,CASSPDRGIGRRTF
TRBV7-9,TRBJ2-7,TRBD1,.,TGTGCCAGCAGCTCCTTTAGGGGGACAGGGGCCCTCTACGAGCAGTACTTC,CASSSFRGTGALYEQYF
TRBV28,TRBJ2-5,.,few,TGTGCCAGCAGTTTCGGAGGTCTCACGGGAGAGACCCAGTACTTC,CASSFGGLTGETQYF
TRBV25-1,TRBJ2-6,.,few,TGTGCCAGCAGTGAATATAATAGGGGGTCTGGGGCCAACGTCCTGACTTTC,CASSEYNRGSGANVLTF
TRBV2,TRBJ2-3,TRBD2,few,TGTGCCAGCAGTGAAACCAGCGGGGGACCTTATACGCAGTATTTT,CASSETSGGPYTQYF
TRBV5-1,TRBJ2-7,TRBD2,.,TGCGCCAGCAGCTCGGGGACTAGCGGGACTCCCTACGAGCAGTACTTC,CASSSGTSGTPYEQYF
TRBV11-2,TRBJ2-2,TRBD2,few,TGTGCCAGCAGCTTACTAGCGGGAAATACCGGGGAGCTGTTTTTT,CASSLLAGNTGELFF
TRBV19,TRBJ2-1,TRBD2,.,TGTGCCAGTAGTATATCCGGCCAGCGGGGGAACAATGAGCAGTTCTTC,CASSISGQRGNNEQFF
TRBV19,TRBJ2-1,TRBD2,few,TGTGCCAGTAGTATTTCAGCGGGAGAATTTGAGCAGTTCTTC,CASSISAGEFEQFF
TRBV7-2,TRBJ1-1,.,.,TGTGCCAGCAGCTTGTTACAGGCCAACACTGAAGCTTTCTTT,CASSLLQANTEAFF
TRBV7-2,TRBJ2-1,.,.,TGTGCCTCTTTCGGGCCAAATGGGCTAGTGGGGTTCTTC,CASFGPNGLVGFF
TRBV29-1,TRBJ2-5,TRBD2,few,TGCAGCGTTTCCCGGCGACTAGCGGGACCAGAGACCCAGTACTTC,CSVSRRLAGPETQYF
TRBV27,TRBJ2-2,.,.,TGTGCCAGCAGAAGGGGCTTGTTCAACACCGGGGAGCTGTTTTTT,CASRRGLFNTGELFF
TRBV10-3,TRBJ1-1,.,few,TGTGCCATCAGCGGGCTGAACACTGAAGCTTTCTTT,CAISGLNTEAFF
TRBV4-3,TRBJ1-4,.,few,TGCGCCAGCAGCCAAGCCTGGGGTACAACTAATGAAAAACTGTTTTTT,CASSQAWGTTNEKLFF
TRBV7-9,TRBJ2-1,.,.,TGTGCCAGCAGCTTAGGTTCAGGAAATGAGCAGTTCTTC,CASSLGSGNEQFF
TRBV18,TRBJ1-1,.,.,TGTGCCAGCTCCCCGACCGTGAACACTGAAGCTTTCTTT,CASSPTVNTEAFF
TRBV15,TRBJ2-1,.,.,TGTGCCACCAGCCCTTGGCGGGATATTAATGAGCAGTTCTTC,CATSPWRDINEQFF
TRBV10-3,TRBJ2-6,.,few,TGTGCCATCAGTGCTCGTGCGGGGCGCACCACTGGGGCCAACGTCCTGACTTTC,CAISARAGRTTGANVLTF
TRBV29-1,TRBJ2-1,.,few,TGCAGCGTGGCCGGACGGTTGTACAATGAGCAGTTCTTC,CSVAGRLYNEQFF
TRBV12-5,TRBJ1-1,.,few,TGTGCTAGTGGTTTGGTACATGGCAGGAGGAACACTGAAGCTTTCTTT,CASGLVHGRRNTEAFF
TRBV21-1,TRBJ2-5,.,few,TGTGCCAGCAGTCTTGGACAGCTGTTCAAAGAGACCCAGTACTTC,CASSLGQLFKETQYF
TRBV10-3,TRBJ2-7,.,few,TGTGCCATCAGTGGGACAGCCTACGAGCAGTACTTC,CAISGTAYEQYF
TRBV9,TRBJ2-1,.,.,TGTGCCAGCAGCGTCGCCCAGGGTTCCTACAATGAGCAGTTCTTC,CASSVAQGSYNEQFF
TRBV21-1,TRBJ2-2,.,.,TGTGCCAGGACTTCGGACTCTCCACAATCGAACACCGGGGAGCTGTTTTTT,CARTSDSPQSNTGELFF
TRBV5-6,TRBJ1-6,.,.,TGTGCCAGCAGCAGGGGGGGTCCTAATTCACCCCTCCACTTT,CASSRGGPNSPLHF
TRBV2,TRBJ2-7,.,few,TGTGCCAGCAGTAAAGCGCGGACACGCTACGAGCAGTACTTC,CASSKARTRYEQYF
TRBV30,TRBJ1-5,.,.,TGTGCGACAAGTCGCCAGGGTGAATGGAGCAATCAGCCCCAGCATTTT,CATSRQGEWSNQPQHF
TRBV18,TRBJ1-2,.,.,TGTGCCAGCTCAACGACCTACTCCGGACAGATAAACAACTATGGCTACACCTTC,CASSTTYSGQINNYGYTF
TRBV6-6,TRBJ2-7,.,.,TGTGCCAGCCGGTGGGGTAGCTCCTACGAGCAGTACTTC,CASRWGSSYEQYF
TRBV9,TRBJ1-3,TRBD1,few,TGTGCCAGCAGCGTAGATCCACAGGGGACCTCTGGAAACACCATATATTTT,CASSVDPQGTSGNTIYF
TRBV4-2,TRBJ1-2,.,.,TGTGCCAGCAGCCAAGCCTCCATGGCAGGCTCCTATGGCTACACCTTC,CASSQASMAGSYGYTF
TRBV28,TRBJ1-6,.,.,TGTGCCAGCAGTCTGGAGCAGACATATAATTCACCCCTCCACTTT,CASSLEQTYNSPLHF
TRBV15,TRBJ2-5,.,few,TGTGCCACCAGCAGAGCCAACTTCAGAGAAGAGACCCAGTACTTC,CATSRANFREETQYF
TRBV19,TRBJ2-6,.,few,TGTGCCAGCCAGGGGGGGATTTCTGGGGCCAACGTCCTGACTTTC,CASQGGISGANVLTF
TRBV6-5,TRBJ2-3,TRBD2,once,TGTGCCAGCAGTTATACGGGACTAGCGGGAGGAGATACGCAGTATTTT,CASSYTGLAGGDTQYF
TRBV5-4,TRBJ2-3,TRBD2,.,TGTGCCAGCAGCTTGCTAGCGGGCCCTAGCACAGATACGCAGTATTTT,CASSLLAGPSTDTQYF
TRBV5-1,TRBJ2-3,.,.,TGCGCCAGCAGCTTGAAGGGTTCAGATACGCAGTATTTT,CASSLKGSDTQYF
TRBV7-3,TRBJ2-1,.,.,TGTGCCAGCAGCTTAAACGGGGCGAGCTCCTACAATGAGCAGTTCTTC,CASSLNGASSYNEQFF
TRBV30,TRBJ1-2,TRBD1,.,TGTGCCTGGAGTATAGGGGGCAGGAGGTCTAACTATGGCTACACCTTC,CAWSIGGRRSNYGYTF
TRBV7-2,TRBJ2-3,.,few,TGTGCCAGCAGCTTAGCGTTCAGGCCGGATACGCAGTATTTT,CASSLAFRPDTQYF
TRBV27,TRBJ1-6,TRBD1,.,TGTGCCAGCAGTTTACCGGGACAGGGAAATTCACCCCTCCACTTT,CASSLPGQGNSPLHF
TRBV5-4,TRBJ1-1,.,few,TGTGCCAGCAGTCCAAATAACGGGGGAAGTTGGGAAGCTTTCTTT,CASSPNNGGSWEAFF
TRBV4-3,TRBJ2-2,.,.,TGCGCCAGCAGTTCCCAGACCGGGGAGCTGTTTTTT,CASSSQTGELFF
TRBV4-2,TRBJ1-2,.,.,TGTGCCAGCAGCCAAGCCTGGTCGGCCAGGGGAAACTATGGCTACACCTTC,CASSQAWSARGNYGYTF